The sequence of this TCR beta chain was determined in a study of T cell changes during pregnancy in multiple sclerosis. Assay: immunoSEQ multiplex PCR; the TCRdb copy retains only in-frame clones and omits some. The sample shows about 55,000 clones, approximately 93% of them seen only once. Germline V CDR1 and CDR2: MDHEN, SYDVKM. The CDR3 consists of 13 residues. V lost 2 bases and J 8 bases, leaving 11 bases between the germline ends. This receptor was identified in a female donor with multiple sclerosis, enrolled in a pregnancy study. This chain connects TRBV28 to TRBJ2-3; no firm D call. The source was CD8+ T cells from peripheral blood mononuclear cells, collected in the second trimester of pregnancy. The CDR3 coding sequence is TGTGCCAGCAGTTTAAGGTTGACGGGTACGCAGTATTTT. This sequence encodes CASSLRLTGTQYF.